This paragraph reports one TCR beta chain. Its antigen is currently not known. Mismatch with germline at one junction end may stem from a read error. A constant-region primer and ProtoScript II reverse transcriptase were used to reverse-transcribe TCRbeta-specific cDNA from about 0.55 ug total RNA. Three nested multiplex PCR rounds, following a slightly modified ARM-PCR procedure, were used to build the TCRbeta libraries. Multiplex TRBV1-TRBV30 forward primers and a Cbeta reverse primer were used in the first two PCR rounds, each of which was run for around 10 cycles. Sample barcodes and Illumina adapters were added in a final 25-cycle PCR using Deep VentR polymerase. Before sequencing, amplicons between 200 and 500 bp were purified from gel using a QIAquick gel extraction kit. An Illumina HiSeq 2500 was used to sequence the TCRbeta amplicons, generating 250-bp paired-end reads. Processing in the source paper ran as follows. Quality trimming of reads was performed with Trimmomatic v0.33, and paired reads were merged with FLASH v1.2.11 so that full CDR3 sequences could be recovered. V, D and J germline segments were assigned to the rearranged TCRbeta sequences by MiGEC v1.2.1b. Clonotype statistics and Shannon-Wiener diversity indices were computed with VDJtools v1.0.0. To reduce sampling bias, subsequent analyses other than the diversity analysis used only the 250 most abundant clonotypes in each sample. TCRdb reanalyzed the raw reads on its own, using fastp at Q25 for trimming and MiXCR for clone calling, and kept in-frame beta chains. CDR3 protein sequences are deduplicated, and each keeps its most common genes and DNA. What appears here as the V and J calls and clone size reflects TCRdb's work, not the paper's. The sample contains about 33,000 distinct CDR3 sequences, 70% to 80% of them found a single time. The top ten clonotypes cover around 33% of the sample.

This record comes from a study of tumor-infiltrating lymphocytes in primary liver carcinoma (dated by TCRdb to 2016 to 2017). In the study overall: Of the five patients (three men and two women, aged 30 to 69 years), four had hepatocellular carcinoma and one had combined HCC and intrahepatic cholangiocarcinoma. The tumors of the five patients were staged as T1-T3 N0M0, with maximum diameters ranging from roughly 4 to 10 cm. Each sample produced about 3.5 to 7.5 million productive TCRbeta reads, and read depth showed no significant difference between tissue types. The study combined TCRbeta repertoire sequencing, expression microarrays and whole-exome sequencing across five regions of each liver tumor, with adjacent normal tissue and blood. A total of around 35 specimens from 5 patients went through TCRbeta repertoire sequencing, namely 25 tumor regions, 5 adjacent noncancerous liver tissues and 5 peripheral blood samples. Agilent mRNA microarray profiling was performed on the roughly 25 tumor region samples to relate TCRbeta repertoire diversity to the local molecular phenotype. Repertoires from technical replicates were highly reproducible, with mean shared-clone rates around 0.87 and correlation coefficients above 0.95. The research as a whole found: Only the TCR beta chain was sequenced, so true repertoire diversity is likely underestimated because unpaired alpha chains were not captured. With just four or five patients in the study, the authors point out that the findings should be validated in a larger study. Just about 7.5-25% of top clones turned up in all five regions of a tumor, which suggests spatial heterogeneity among tumor-infiltrating T cells. Compared with blood, tumors had a significantly larger share of the repertoire taken up by the top 250 clones (p = 0.039). Repertoire overlap was higher between tumor regions (mean about 36%) than tumor-adjacent (approximately 17%) or tumor-blood (about 14%) pairs, consistent with antigen-driven expansion. Bulk unsorted samples precluded comparing CD4+ and CD8+ T cell repertoires.

Sequences MNHNS (CDR1) and SASEGT (CDR2) are obtained from the germline V gene. The CDR3 numbers 12 residues from cysteine through phenylalanine. CDR3 DNA is the only sequence kept; it has 36 bases, read in frame from the first base. Without any cell sorting, total RNA and DNA were co-extracted from approximately 20-30 mg of bulk tissue using the AllPrep DNA/RNA mini kit. Between late 2015 and March 2016, roughly five patients in China with histopathologically diagnosed primary liver carcinoma had their tumors surgically resected. At the time of sampling, the patients had chronic HBV infection and had not received any treatment. Each tumor was sampled at five spatially separated regions: the tumor centre plus the superior, inferior, left-lateral and right-lateral poles. Histological examination found more than 80% viable tumor cells in every tumor sample. Each fresh piece of tumor and adjacent tissue was cut in two, with one half stored in RNAlater at -80 degrees C and the other half sent for histology.

The chain is encoded by TRBV6-1 joined to TRBJ2-7; the D segment cannot be called with confidence. Sequencing was performed on liver tumor tissue from sampling region 5. The sample's cell subset or site label is to be understood as: tumor region T5, tumor centre. The clonotype comes from a man between 40 and 49 years old with primary liver carcinoma and hepatitis B virus infection. This receptor has the CDR3 CACRQITYDQYF. The sequence in DNA is TGTGCCTGCAGACAAATAACCTACGATCAGTACTTC.